The 26 T cell receptor beta chains in this list originate from one sample, sequenced in a study of blood T cell repertoires in COVID-19 (dated by TCRdb to the early 2020s). Preparation of the library involved the immunoSEQ multiplex PCR assay. TCRdb holds this immuneACCESS table with in-frame rearrangements only. Some clones are missing; in checked studies, unresolved V genes explain under half, and the rest has no known cause. This sample holds hundreds of thousands of clones; roughly 89% were observed only once. Roughly 6.3% of the sample rests with the top ten. Sequencing was done on a sample of PBMCs or T cells enriched from blood (not recorded which). Receptors were obtained from a woman between 40 and 55 years old who had recovered from COVID-19.

This chain joins TRBV12-3 or TRBV12-4 and TRBJ1-1; D is unclear. The CDR3 loop spans 11 amino acids. V was trimmed by 3 bases and J by 8 bases, leaving 7 bases between them. The CDR3 DNA follows: TGTGCCAGCAGTTTTGCCAGGGAAGCTTTCTTT. This sequence encodes CASSFAREAFF.

The chain is built from TRBV28 and TRBJ2-7; a weak D match, TRBD1 (6 bases). The CDR3 consists of 16 residues. Germline loops: CDR1 MDHEN, CDR2 SYDVKM. Trimming took 0 bases from V and 2 from J, leaving 14 bases between them. CDR3 amino acids: CASSLWPQGPPYEQYF. The CDR3 DNA is TGTGCCAGCAGTTTATGGCCCCAGGGGCCACCCTACGAGCAGTACTTC.

The rearrangement links TRBV4-3 to TRBJ1-4; weak D call: TRBD1 (5 bases). The CDR3 runs to 13 residues. The germline V gene encodes CDR1 LGHNA and CDR2 YSLEER. V was cut by 8 bases and J by 8 bases, with 15 bases left in between. The CDR3 reads CASQRGAREKLFF. CDR3 bases: TGCGCCAGCCAACGCGGGGCGCGGGAAAAACTGTTTTTT.

V and J are TRBV15 and TRBJ2-3; no reliable D call. The CDR3 has 12 amino acids. In germline, CDR1 is LNHNV, CDR2 YYDKDF (reference sequence). Trimming shortened V by 2 bases and J by 2 bases, and 2 bases separated the two germline ends. The CDR3 sequence is CATSRYTDTQYF. As DNA, the CDR3 is TGTGCCACCAGCAGATACACAGATACGCAGTATTTT.

The V and J genes are TRBV4-2 and TRBJ2-7; 10 bases map to TRBD1. The germline V gene encodes CDR1 LGHNA and CDR2 YNFKEQ. With V trimmed by 1 base and J by 6 bases, 6 bases remained unmatched. The CDR3 extends over 15 amino acids. CDR3 region: CASSQAGTGAGEQYF. CDR3 DNA: TGTGCCAGCAGCCAAGCCGGGACAGGGGCCGGCGAGCAGTACTTC.

This chain links TRBV27 with TRBJ2-1; D perhaps matches TRBD1 (5 bases). Germline loops: CDR1 MNHEY, CDR2 SMNVEV (reference sequence). The CDR3 runs 14 residues. The ends were cut back, 3 bases at V and 5 bases at J, with 11 bases in the middle. CDR3 amino acids: CASSLGAGHNEQFF. DNA for the CDR3: TGTGCCAGCAGTTTGGGCGCAGGGCACAATGAGCAGTTCTTC.

Here the CDR3 DNA reads TGCGCCAGCAGCTTGCCGGGACAGTCCTACGAGCAGTACTTC. It translates to CASSLPGQSYEQYF. The chain joins TRBV5-1 to TRBJ2-7; 7 bases map to TRBD1. The CDR3 length is 14 residues. Trimming took 1 base from V and 1 from J; bases not matched to a gene: 2. Germline V gives CDR1 SGHRS, CDR2 YFSETQ.

The chain has TRBV6-2 or TRBV6-3 and TRBJ1-1, with D perhaps matching TRBD1 (5 bases). CDR3 length equals 12 residues. Germline-derived CDR1 and CDR2 are MNHEY and SVGEGT. V lost 4 bases, J lost 6 bases, and 9 bases lay in between. CDR3 amino acids: CASSWGGSEAFF. In nucleotides, the CDR3 is TGTGCCAGCAGTTGGGGGGGATCTGAAGCTTTCTTT.

J is TRBJ1-1 and V is TRBV7-9; D remains ambiguous. The CDR3 is made up of 14 amino acids. Trimming cost V 1 base and J 5 bases, with 11 bases left between them. The germline gives CDR1 SEHNR, CDR2 FQNEAQ (reference sequence). The CDR3 nucleotides read TGTGCCAGCAGCTTAGGTGGCAGATGGACTGAAGCTTTCTTT. Translation gives CASSLGGRWTEAFF.

The chain joins TRBV28 to TRBJ1-1; D is ambiguous. The CDR3 is 13 residues long. Trimming removed 5 bases at V and 4 bases at J, with 11 bases between. Germline V gene data show CDR1 as MDHEN and CDR2 as SYDVKM. Here the CDR3 reads CASSPDISTEAFF. CDR3 coding DNA: TGTGCCAGCAGTCCCGACATCAGCACTGAAGCTTTCTTT.

The chain carries TRBV6-6 and TRBJ1-3; 8 positions agree with TRBD1. CDR3 length: 19 residues. Per germline, CDR1 MNHNY and CDR2 SVGAGI (reference sequence). Unmatched junction bases numbered 15, after V lost 5 bases and J lost 0 bases. The CDR3 DNA follows: TGTGCCAGCAGTCCCAACCTGGGCAGGGGGCATAGCTCTGGAAACACCATATATTTT. It encodes CASSPNLGRGHSSGNTIYF.

The V and J genes are TRBV2 and TRBJ1-1, with D maybe TRBD1 (5 bases). CDR3 length equals 14 residues. CDR1 and CDR2 from the germline V gene are SNHLY and FYNNEI. V was cut by 7 bases and J by 0 bases, with 12 bases left in between. As DNA, the CDR3 is TGTGCCAGCAATACAGGCTGGCTGAACACTGAAGCTTTCTTT. The encoded protein is CASNTGWLNTEAFF.

For this clone: Distinct nucleotide sequences in the sample also encode this CDR3. The rearrangement links TRBV7-9 to TRBJ1-1, with D possibly TRBD1 on 5 matching bases. Deletions cut 2 bases from V and 1 base from J, with 5 bases between. Germline lookup yields CDR1 SEHNR and CDR2 FQNEAQ (reference sequence). The CDR3 contains 13 residues. In DNA form, the CDR3 reads TGTGCCAGCAGCTTACAGGGGAACACTGAAGCTTTCTTT. Its translation is CASSLQGNTEAFF. Full variable domain (missing parts from reference TRBV7-9 and TRBJ1-1): DTGVSQNPRHKITKRGQNVTFRCDPISEHNRLYWYRQTLGQGPEFLTYFQNEAQLEKSRLLSDRFSAERPKGSFSTLEIQRTEQGDSAMYLCASSLQGNTEAFFGQGTRLTVV.

The chain employs TRBV7-9 and TRBJ1-1, with 7 bases lining up with TRBD1. Germline V gene sequence: CDR1 SEHNR, CDR2 FQNEAQ (reference sequence). The CDR3 consists of 12 residues. Trimming removed 5 bases from V and 7 bases from J; junction bases left unmatched: 4. The CDR3 region has the DNA TGTGCCAGCAGCGCCCGACAGGGTGAAGCTTTCTTT. Translation: CASSARQGEAFF.

The rearrangement uses TRBV20-1 and TRBJ1-2; no clear D. V lost 2 bases and J lost 4, with 5 bases in between. This CDR3 is 11 amino acids long. Germline lookup yields CDR1 DFQATT and CDR2 SNEGSKA (reference sequence). The CDR3 region is CSARRSYGYTF. CDR3 nucleotides: TGCAGTGCTAGAAGGAGCTATGGCTACACCTTC.

This sequence joins TRBV5-1 and TRBJ1-4, with D tentatively TRBD1 (6 bases). This CDR3 spans 14 amino acids. Germline V gene lookup returns CDR1 SGHRS and CDR2 YFSETQ. The V and J ends lost 6 bases and 2 bases respectively, with 11 bases between them. The CDR3 spells CASKLQGTNEKLFF. DNA of the CDR3: TGCGCCAGCAAGTTACAGGGCACTAATGAAAAACTGTTTTTT.

This chain connects TRBV5-1 to TRBJ2-1; TRBD1 agrees at 10 bases. The CDR3 sequence is 15 residues long. Germline trimming cut 0 bases from V and 7 bases from J; bases unmatched to any gene: 4. Germline V gene sequence: CDR1 SGHRS, CDR2 YFSETQ. The CDR3 bases are TGCGCCAGCAGCTTGGGGGACAGGGGTGGAAATGAGCAGTTCTTC. Translating gives CASSLGDRGGNEQFF.

The chain joins TRBV28 to TRBJ1-2, with D unclear. This CDR3 spans 14 amino acids. Trimming removed 4 bases from V and 4 bases from J, with 13 bases in between. Looked up from germline, CDR1 is MDHEN and CDR2 is SYDVKM. Written as DNA, the CDR3 is TGTGCCAGCAGTTCGCGGAACAAATTCTATGGCTACACCTTC. Translation: CASSSRNKFYGYTF.

This chain links TRBV11-2 with TRBJ2-1; TRBD2 matches at 9 bases. Germline V gene data show CDR1 as SGHAT and CDR2 as FQNNGV. This CDR3 is 16 amino acids long. The V segment lost 1 base and the J segment 15 bases; nucleotides outside the gene matches: 16. In nucleotides, the CDR3 is TGTGCCAGCAGCTTAGTCCGCATGTGGCGGGAGGGAGAGGTGTTCTTC. Its translation is CASSLVRMWREGEVFF. Full variable domain (rest looked up from reference TRBV11-2 and TRBJ2-1): EAGVAQSPRYKIIEKRQSVAFWCNPISGHATLYWYQQILGQGPKLLIQFQNNGVVDDSQLPKDRFSAERLKGVDSTLKIQPAKLEDSAVYLCASSLVRMWREGEVFFGPGTRLTVL.

This clone was seen ten or more times. The J gene is TRBJ2-1, the V gene TRBV11-2; 10 bases map to TRBD2. Germline CDR1 is SGHAT and CDR2 is FQNNGV. The CDR3 sequence is 19 residues long. The V and J ends lost 5 bases and 0 bases, in that order; junction bases with no gene match: 13. The CDR3 DNA reads TGTGCCAGCAGCCGCCGGTGGGGTGCTAGCGGGAGCTCCTACAATGAGCAGTTCTTC. Protein: CASSRRWGASGSSYNEQFF.

The chain couples TRBV7-2 to TRBJ2-3; D is unresolved. The V and J ends lost 4 bases and 2 bases respectively, with 10 bases between them. The CDR3 extends over 14 amino acids. Germline V gene data show CDR1 as SGHTA and CDR2 as FQGNSA. CDR3: CASSSTTYTDTQYF. CDR3 bases: TGTGCCAGCAGCTCAACGACTTACACAGATACGCAGTATTTT.

This clone appeared a single time. The rearrangement links TRBV7-2 to TRBJ2-3; 12 bases fit TRBD2. V trimming: 4 bases; J trimming: 1 base; junction bases outside the gene matches: 3. Per germline, CDR1 SGHTA and CDR2 FQGNSA. This CDR3 contains 16 residues. The CDR3 loop is CASSWGLAGRTDTQYF. The CDR3 nucleotides are TGTGCCAGCAGCTGGGGACTAGCGGGCCGCACAGATACGCAGTATTTT.

The chain recombines TRBV10-3 with TRBJ2-1, with 9 bases that match TRBD2. The length of the CDR3 is 15 residues. V dropped 3 bases and J dropped 5; count of bases not matched to a gene: 5. The germline gives CDR1 ENHRY, CDR2 SYGVKD. DNA for the CDR3: TGTGCCATCAGTGACGGAGTAGCGGGGGACAATGAGCAGTTCTTC. It translates to CAISDGVAGDNEQFF.

V and J are TRBV7-2 and TRBJ2-2; possible D gene TRBD1, 6 bases. The CDR3 contains 16 residues. Per germline, CDR1 SGHTA and CDR2 FQGNSA. The V end lost 5 bases, the J end lost 6 bases, and 19 bases lay between the germline ends. CDR3 amino acids: CASSPPTGFNSGELFF. DNA for the CDR3: TGTGCCAGCAGCCCCCCTACAGGGTTTAATTCCGGGGAGCTGTTTTTT.

The chain links TRBV15 to TRBJ2-2; D is unresolved. V lost 8 bases to trimming and J lost 7 bases, with 11 bases between them. The length of the CDR3 is 12 residues. Germline-derived CDR1 and CDR2 are LNHNV and YYDKDF (reference sequence). The CDR3 bases are TGTGCCACCCGTGATAACTTCGGGGAGCTGTTTTTT. The encoded protein is CATRDNFGELFF. The variable domain in full, completed from reference TRBV15 and TRBJ2-2, reads DAMVIQNPRYQVTQFGKPVTLSCSQTLNHNVMYWYQQKSSQAPKLLFHYYDKDFNNEADTPDNFQSRRPNTSFCFLDIRSPGLGDTAMYLCATRDNFGELFFGEGSRLTVL.

As DNA, the CDR3 is TGCGCCAGCAGCTTGGGACAGGGGGCTGGAGATACGCAGTATTTT. Translation gives CASSLGQGAGDTQYF. The V and J genes are TRBV5-1 and TRBJ2-3, with 10 nucleotides matching TRBD1. The CDR3 covers 15 residues. Germline V lookup: CDR1 SGHRS, CDR2 YFSETQ. The J segment lost 5 bases and the V segment lost 0 bases, leaving 3 bases of the junction unmatched.